Below, 3 T cell receptor beta chains from the same sample are listed, as sequenced in a study of OX40 agonist ivuxolimab in advanced cancers. TCRdb's table, derived via immunoSEQ multiplex PCR, lists solely in-frame clones and lacks some. The repertoire holds roughly 28,000 clones, with approximately 86% as singletons. The sample in question was CD4+ or CD8+ T cells sorted from blood, obtained in a trial of the OX40 agonist ivuxolimab. The receptors originated from an adult with an advanced solid tumor such as melanoma, head and neck, liver or kidney cancer.

This clone was counted once. The J gene is TRBJ1-1, the V gene TRBV19; tentatively, D is TRBD1 (6 bases). The CDR3 is 15 amino acids. Germline CDR1 reads LNHDA; CDR2 reads SQIVND (reference sequence). Trimming left V 3 bases short and J 4 bases short, with 15 bases between. The CDR3 loop is CASSMGRGPGTEAFF. The CDR3 DNA follows: TGTGCCAGTAGTATGGGCAGGGGCCCTGGCACTGAAGCTTTCTTT.

This rearrangement joins TRBV4-1 to TRBJ1-2; D gene ambiguous. Trimming removed 2 bases from V and 1 base from J, with 14 bases in between. The CDR3 loop spans 16 amino acids. Per germline, CDR1 MGHRA and CDR2 YSYEKL. CDR3 loop: CASSQSRTPRNYGYTF. The CDR3 DNA follows: TGCGCCAGCAGCCAAAGCAGGACGCCCCGTAACTATGGCTACACCTTC.

The rearrangement links TRBV11-2 to TRBJ2-4; possibly TRBD1 or TRBD2 for D (5 bases each). With 5 bases removed from V and 6 bases from J, the gap between germline ends came to 11 bases. CDR1 is SGHAT, CDR2 FQNNGV, per germline. This CDR3 is 13 amino acids long. The CDR3 sequence is CASSGDRGNIQYF. The CDR3 DNA is TGTGCCAGCAGCGGGGACCGCGGAAACATTCAGTACTTC.